The T cell receptor beta chain described here comes from a study of control samples from healthy donors and cancer patients. Produced via immunoSEQ multiplex PCR; TCRdb's table is partial and in-frame only. The sample includes under 65,000 clones, approximately 89% of them seen just once. Per germline, CDR1 SGDLS and CDR2 YYNGEE. The CDR3 runs 15 residues. V lost 0 bases, J lost 1 base, and 9 bases lay in between. The sample holds one count of this clone. This sequence originates from a young man with colorectal cancer. Input material: PBMCs. This chain links TRBV9 with TRBJ2-3; perhaps TRBD1 as D (6 bases). This chain's CDR3 is CASSVGRGGTDTQYF. CDR3 DNA sequence: TGTGCCAGCAGCGTAGGCAGGGGCGGCACAGATACGCAGTATTTT. The full variable domain, its missing parts supplied by reference TRBV9 and TRBJ2-3, is DSGVTQTPKHLITATGQRVTLRCSPRSGDLSVYWYQQSLDQGLQFLIQYYNGEERAKGNILERFSAQQFPDLHSELNLSSLELGDSALYFCASSVGRGGTDTQYFGPGTRLTVL.